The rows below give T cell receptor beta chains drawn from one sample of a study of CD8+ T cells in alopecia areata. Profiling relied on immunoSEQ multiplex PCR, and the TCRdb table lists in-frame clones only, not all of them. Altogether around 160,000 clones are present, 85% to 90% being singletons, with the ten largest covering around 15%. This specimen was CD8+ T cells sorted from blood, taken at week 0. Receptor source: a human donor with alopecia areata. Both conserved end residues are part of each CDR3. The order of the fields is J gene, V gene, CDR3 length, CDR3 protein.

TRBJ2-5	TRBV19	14	CASSIAGLAETQYF
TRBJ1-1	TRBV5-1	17	CASSLDGFNRPNTEAFF
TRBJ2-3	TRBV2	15	CASTGTGVYTDTQYF
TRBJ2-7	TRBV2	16	CASSPGTEGLAYEQYF
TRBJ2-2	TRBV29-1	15	CSVEDSGGDTGELFF
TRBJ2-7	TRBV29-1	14	CSVEPLAGVYEQYF
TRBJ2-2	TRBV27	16	CASSLVGREAAGELFF
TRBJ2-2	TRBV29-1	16	CSVRDPTFYGAGELFF
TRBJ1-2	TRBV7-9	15	CASSSEGTENYGYTF
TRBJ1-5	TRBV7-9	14	CASSLGQSNQPQHF
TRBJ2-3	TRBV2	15	CASSDQRSSTDTQYF
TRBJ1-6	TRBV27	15	CASSRANSYNSPLHF
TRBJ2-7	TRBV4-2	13	CASSQESGYEQYF
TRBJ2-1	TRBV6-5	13	CATGTSGNDEQFF
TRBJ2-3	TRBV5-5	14	CASRMTGVTDTQYF
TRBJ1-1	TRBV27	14	CASSLGGVNTEAFF
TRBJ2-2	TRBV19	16	CASSIQAHLNTGELFF
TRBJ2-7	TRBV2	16	CASSESTVRGSYEQYF
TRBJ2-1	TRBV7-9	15	CASSPRLASYNEQFF
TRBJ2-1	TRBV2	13	CAIVRQGLNEQFF
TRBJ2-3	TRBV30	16	CAWSARDRGPTDTQYF
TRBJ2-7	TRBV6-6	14	CASSIGGAGYEQYF
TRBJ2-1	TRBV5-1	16	CASSPLDNPRSNEQFF
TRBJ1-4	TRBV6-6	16	CASSYSVAGAQEKLFF
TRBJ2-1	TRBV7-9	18	CASSLGATGGIAYNEQFF
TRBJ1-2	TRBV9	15	CASSAVPGQGYGYTF
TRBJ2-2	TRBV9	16	CASSDQTSGIAGELFF
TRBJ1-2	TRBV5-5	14	CASSPGQALYGYTF
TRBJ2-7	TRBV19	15	CASRQALTPAYEQYF
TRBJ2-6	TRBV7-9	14	CGTDENSGANVLTF
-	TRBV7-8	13	CASSMTGTYEQYF
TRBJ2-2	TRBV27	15	CASSLAGAGTGELFF
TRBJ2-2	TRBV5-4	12	CASSQGTGELFF
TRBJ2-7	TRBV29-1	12	CSVGQSIYEQYF
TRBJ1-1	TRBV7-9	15	CASSLVEGMGTEAFF
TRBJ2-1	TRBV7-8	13	CASGNAAYNEQFF
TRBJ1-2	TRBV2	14	CASSDPGSPAGYTF
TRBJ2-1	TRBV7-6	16	CASSLFTGSSYNEQFF
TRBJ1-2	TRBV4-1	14	CASSLDGRNYGYTF
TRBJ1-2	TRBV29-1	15	CSVEGGGITNYGYTF
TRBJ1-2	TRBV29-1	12	CSVRPIYYGYTF
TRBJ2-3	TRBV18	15	CASSPQGGRTDTQYF
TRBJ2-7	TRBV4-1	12	CASSQGSYEQYF
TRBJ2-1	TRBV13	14	CASSLVSLGGWQFF
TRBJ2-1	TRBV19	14	CASSVQGWVNEQFF
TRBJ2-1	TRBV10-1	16	CASSEIRRPGNNEQFF
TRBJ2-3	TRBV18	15	CASSPWDSSTDTQYF
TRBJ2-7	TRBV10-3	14	CAISGGDSPYEQYF
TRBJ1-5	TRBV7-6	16	CASSPLGQGEGQPQHF
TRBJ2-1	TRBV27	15	CASSFRGRAGNEQFF
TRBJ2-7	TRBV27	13	CASSLGNSYEQYF
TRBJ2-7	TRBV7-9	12	CASSLAPMEQYF
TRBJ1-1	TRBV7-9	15	CASSFGGALNTEAFF
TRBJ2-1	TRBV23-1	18	CASITGLAGRSSYNEQFF
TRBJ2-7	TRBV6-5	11	CASSYSNEQYF